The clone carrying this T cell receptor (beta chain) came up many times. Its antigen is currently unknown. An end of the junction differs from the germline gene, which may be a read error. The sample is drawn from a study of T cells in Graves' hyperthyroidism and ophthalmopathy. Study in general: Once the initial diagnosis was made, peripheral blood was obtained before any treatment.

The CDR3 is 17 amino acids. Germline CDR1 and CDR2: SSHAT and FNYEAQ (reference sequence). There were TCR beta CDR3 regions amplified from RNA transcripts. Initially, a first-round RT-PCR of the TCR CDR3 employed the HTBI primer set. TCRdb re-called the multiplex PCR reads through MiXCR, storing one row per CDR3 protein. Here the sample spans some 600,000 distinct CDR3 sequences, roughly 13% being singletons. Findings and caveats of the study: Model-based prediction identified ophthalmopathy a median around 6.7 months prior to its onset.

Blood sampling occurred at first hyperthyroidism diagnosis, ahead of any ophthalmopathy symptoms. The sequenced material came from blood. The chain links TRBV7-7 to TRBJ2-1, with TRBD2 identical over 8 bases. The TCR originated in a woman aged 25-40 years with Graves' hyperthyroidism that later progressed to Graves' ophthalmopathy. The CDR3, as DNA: TGTGCTAGCAGCTTAGAGCTAGCGGGCAGCTCCTACAATGAGCAGTTCTTC. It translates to CASSLELAGSSYNEQFF.